The 28 T cell receptor beta chains listed next were all sequenced from one sample in a study of T cell responses to AZD1222 COVID-19 vaccine. Sequencing used immunoSEQ multiplex PCR; TCRdb keeps in-frame clones, though not all of them. The sample records some 150,000 clones, approximately 85% being singletons. The input for sequencing was peripheral blood, taken 28 days after the second dose of the MenACWY control vaccine. The receptor set was obtained from an adult who received the MenACWY meningococcal vaccine as a control.

The chain has TRBV15 and TRBJ1-5; D gene ambiguous. This CDR3 has 16 residues. V was clipped by 0 bases and J by 6 bases, with 15 bases between them. CDR1 is LNHNV, CDR2 YYDKDF, per germline (reference sequence). This CDR3 is CATSRDSPGSGQPQHF. CDR3 nucleotides: TGTGCCACCAGCAGAGATTCGCCCGGGTCTGGTCAGCCCCAGCATTTT.

V and J are TRBV7-3 and TRBJ2-3; TRBD2 matches at 10 bases. The ends lost 2 bases at V and 4 bases at J; junction bases unmatched: 3. Germline CDR1 SGHTA, CDR2 FQGTGA. The CDR3 contains 15 residues. The CDR3 DNA reads as TGTGCCAGCAGCTTAGCTAGCGGGAGATCAGATACGCAGTATTTT. This codes for CASSLASGRSDTQYF.

This chain links TRBV3-1 (or the pseudogene TRBV3-2) with TRBJ1-1, with a possible D match to TRBD1 (6 bases). CDR3 length: 16 amino acids. The germline CDR1 and CDR2 sequences are LGHDT and YNNKEL (reference sequence). Trimming left V 4 bases short and J 5 bases short, with 20 bases between. The CDR3: CASSRGTPGVRTEAFF. DNA for the CDR3: TGTGCCAGCAGCCGCGGGACACCCGGGGTTCGGACTGAAGCTTTCTTT.

The chain combines TRBV9 with TRBJ1-2; tentatively, D is TRBD1 (5 bases). The CDR3 is made up of 14 amino acids. Trimming took off 4 bases at V and 4 bases at J, with 14 bases between the two ends. Germline-derived CDR1 and CDR2 are SGDLS and YYNGEE. CDR3: CASSITQEFYGYTF. CDR3 DNA: TGTGCCAGCAGCATAACACAGGAGTTCTATGGCTACACCTTC.

This chain links TRBV5-6 with TRBJ2-5, with unresolved D. CDR3 length: 14 residues. Germline V gene sequence: CDR1 SGHDT, CDR2 YYEEEE. V was cut by 4 bases and J by 2 bases, with 12 bases left in between. The CDR3 spells CASSPTPEQETQYF. The DNA for the CDR3 is TGTGCCAGCAGCCCGACGCCTGAACAAGAGACCCAGTACTTC. The complete variable domain, with remaining parts taken from reference TRBV5-6 and TRBJ2-5, reads DAGVTQSPTHLIKTRGQQVTLRCSPKSGHDTVSWYQQALGQGPQFIFQYYEEEERQRGNFPDRFSGHQFPNYSSELNVNALLLGDSALYLCASSPTPEQETQYFGPGTRLLVL.

This chain links TRBV7-8 with TRBJ2-2, with D perhaps TRBD1 or TRBD2 (5 bases each). The CDR3 runs to 16 residues. CDR1 and CDR2 from the germline V gene are SGHVS and FQNEAQ. V was trimmed by 5 bases and J by 0 bases, leaving 13 bases between them. The CDR3 DNA is TGTGCCAGCAGCCAACGGGACGCCACGAACACCGGGGAGCTGTTTTTT. The encoded protein is CASSQRDATNTGELFF. The full variable domain, its missing parts supplied by reference TRBV7-8 and TRBJ2-2, is GAGVSQSPRYKVAKRGQDVALRCDPISGHVSLFWYQQALGQGPEFLTYFQNEAQLDKSGLPSDRFFAERPEGSVSTLKIQRTQQEDSAVYLCASSQRDATNTGELFFGEGSRLTVL.

The chain combines TRBV11-3 with TRBJ2-7; tentatively, D is TRBD1 (6 bases). The germline CDR1 and CDR2 sequences are SGHNT and YENEEA. This CDR3 is built from 15 residues. Trimming took off 2 bases at V and 2 bases at J, with 13 bases between the two ends. The CDR3 region has the DNA TGTGCCAGCAGCTTATTCGGACAGTCCCCCTACGAGCAGTACTTC. Its translation: CASSLFGQSPYEQYF.

The chain uses TRBV30 and TRBJ2-3; D not certain. V was trimmed by 2 bases and J by 8 bases, leaving 14 bases between them. Germline CDR1 is GTSNPN and CDR2 is SVGIG (reference sequence). The CDR3 consists of 13 residues. The CDR3 DNA sequence: TGTGCCTGGAGTCCCGGACCCGAGCGTACGCAGTATTTT. This sequence encodes CAWSPGPERTQYF.

This sequence joins TRBV6-5 and TRBJ2-7; no firm D call. Trimming took 7 bases from V and 6 from J, leaving 19 bases between them. The germline V gene has CDR1 MNHEY and CDR2 SVGAGI. The CDR3 is 14 residues long. This CDR3 reads CASTNPLATSEQYF. The CDR3 coding sequence is TGTGCCAGCACCAACCCCCTGGCTACCTCCGAGCAGTACTTC.

The rearrangement joins TRBV2 to TRBJ2-7; TRBD1 matches at 8 bases. V trimming: 4 bases; J trimming: 6 bases; junction bases outside the gene matches: 8. Looked up from germline, CDR1 is SNHLY and CDR2 is FYNNEI. This CDR3 comprises 14 residues. The CDR3 loop reads CASSGQGASGEQYF. CDR3 sequence (DNA): TGTGCCAGCAGTGGCCAGGGGGCGTCGGGCGAGCAGTACTTC.

The chain uses TRBV6-2 or TRBV6-3 and TRBJ1-5; TRBD1 might be the D (5 bases). V was trimmed by 2 bases and J by 6 bases, leaving 14 bases between them. This CDR3 is built from 15 residues. Germline CDR1 and CDR2: MNHEY and SVGEGT. CDR3 sequence (DNA): TGTGCCAGCAGTTACCCCTCCGACAGCGGTCAGCCCCAGCATTTT. Translating gives CASSYPSDSGQPQHF.

The J gene is TRBJ2-5, the V gene TRBV10-3; D call uncertain. Between the trimmed V and J ends, which lost 0 bases and 5 bases, there was a span of 4 bases. Germline loops: CDR1 ENHRY, CDR2 SYGVKD. The CDR3 consists of 12 residues. In nucleotides, the CDR3 is TGTGCCATCAGTGAGTCGTTGGAGACCCAGTACTTC. Its translation: CAISESLETQYF.

This sequence joins TRBV19 and TRBJ1-5; D is unclear. The length of the CDR3 is 12 residues. The germline V and J ends were trimmed by 5 bases and 0 bases, with 2 bases remaining between them. Germline CDR1 reads LNHDA; CDR2 reads SQIVND (reference sequence). CDR3 in DNA: TGTGCCAGTAGTTTTAGCAATCAGCCCCAGCATTTT. It specifies CASSFSNQPQHF.

This clone was detected only a few times. The chain is built from TRBV3-1 (or the pseudogene TRBV3-2) and TRBJ2-2; 8 bases line up with TRBD2. Germline V CDR1 and CDR2: LGHDT, YNNKEL (reference sequence). The J segment lost 4 bases and the V segment lost 3 bases, leaving 19 bases of the junction unmatched. CDR3 length equals 20 residues. CDR3 protein: CASSHRSRSIWAGGTGELFF. CDR3 DNA sequence: TGTGCCAGCAGCCACAGATCACGTTCGATCTGGGCGGGAGGCACCGGGGAGCTGTTTTTT.

The chain is built from TRBV5-1 and TRBJ1-1; D perhaps matches TRBD1 (5 bases). The V gene lost 0 bases and the J gene lost 0 bases, with 12 bases spanning the gap. The CDR3 covers 16 residues. Germline V gene data show CDR1 as SGHRS and CDR2 as YFSETQ. The CDR3 region is CASSLAGAGMNTEAFF. CDR3 bases: TGCGCCAGCAGCTTGGCCGGGGCGGGGATGAACACTGAAGCTTTCTTT.

The chain is built from TRBV10-1 and TRBJ2-5, with 10 bases matching TRBD2. This CDR3 is 19 amino acids long. V shed 8 bases and J 0 bases; nucleotides not matched to a gene: 18. Germline V gives CDR1 WNHNN, CDR2 SYGVQD (reference sequence). As DNA, the CDR3 is TGCGCCAGCGAAGCGAGACGTAACCTAGCGGGAGTCCACCAAGAGACCCAGTACTTC. Translated: CASEARRNLAGVHQETQYF.

This rearrangement joins TRBV7-2 to TRBJ2-7; D might be TRBD2 (6 bases). Trimming cost V 1 base and J 2 bases, with 12 bases left between them. From germline, CDR1 is SGHTA and CDR2 FQGNSA. The CDR3 is 15 residues long. The CDR3 loop is CASSLVGDSPYEQYF. The CDR3, as DNA: TGTGCCAGCAGCTTAGTGGGGGACTCTCCCTACGAGCAGTACTTC.

J is TRBJ1-1 and V is TRBV9, with no clear D. This CDR3 is 13 amino acids long. Trimming stripped 2 bases from V and 0 bases from J, with 5 bases between. Germline V gene data show CDR1 as SGDLS and CDR2 as YYNGEE. CDR3 loop: CASSVLMNTEAFF. The CDR3 coding sequence is TGTGCCAGCAGCGTCCTTATGAACACTGAAGCTTTCTTT. Complete variable domain (other parts from reference TRBV9 and TRBJ1-1): DSGVTQTPKHLITATGQRVTLRCSPRSGDLSVYWYQQSLDQGLQFLIQYYNGEERAKGNILERFSAQQFPDLHSELNLSSLELGDSALYFCASSVLMNTEAFFGQGTRLTVV.

The genes are TRBV5-1 and TRBJ2-5; TRBD2 is a possible D gene (5 bases). CDR3 length: 15 residues. Trimming shortened V by 4 bases and J by 4 bases, and 17 bases separated the two germline ends. Germline CDR1 SGHRS, CDR2 YFSETQ. CDR3 DNA sequence: TGCGCCAGCAGCCAAAACGAGGGTCGGGGAGAGACCCAGTACTTC. This gives the protein CASSQNEGRGETQYF. Looking up the rest from reference TRBV5-1 and TRBJ2-5 gives the full variable domain: KAGVTQTPRYLIKTRGQQVTLSCSPISGHRSVSWYQQTPGQGLQFLFEYFSETQRNKGNFPGRFSGRQFSNSRSEMNVSTLELGDSALYLCASSQNEGRGETQYFGPGTRLLVL.

This clone appeared once. The chain couples TRBV7-8 to TRBJ2-7, with a weak D call TRBD2 (7 bases). Looked up from germline, CDR1 is SGHVS and CDR2 is FQNEAQ. This CDR3 has 13 residues. Between the trimmed V and J ends, which lost 8 bases and 5 bases, there was a span of 16 bases. The CDR3 protein is CASHGGGANEQYF. The CDR3 DNA is TGTGCCAGCCACGGAGGGGGGGCGAACGAGCAGTACTTC.

About this clone: Germline and junction disagree at one end, which may indicate a read error. The gene calls are TRBV6-6 and TRBJ2-1; D gene ambiguous. This CDR3 spans 10 amino acids. The germline V gene encodes CDR1 MNHNY and CDR2 SVGAGI (reference sequence). CDR3 DNA sequence: TGTGCCAGCAGTTACACTGAGCAGTTCTTC. It specifies CASSYTEQFF.

The gene calls are TRBV16 and TRBJ1-5, with no clear D. This CDR3 region has 13 residues. Germline-derived CDR1 and CDR2 are KGHSY and FQNENV. Trimming pared 5 bases from V and 1 base from J, leaving 6 bases between. CDR3 bases: TGTGCCAGCAGCTTAGGGAGCAATCAGCCCCAGCATTTT. This gives the protein CASSLGSNQPQHF.

This clone was seen once. V and J are TRBV28 and TRBJ2-7, with 11 bases fitting TRBD2. The J segment lost 3 bases and the V segment lost 3 bases, leaving 13 bases of the junction unmatched. The V gene's germline CDR1 is MDHEN and CDR2 SYDVKM. The CDR3 consists of 18 residues. The CDR3 DNA follows: TGTGCCAGCAGTTTCCCCTTTCCACTAGCGGGGGAGGACTACGAGCAGTACTTC. Protein product: CASSFPFPLAGEDYEQYF.

The genes are TRBV11-3 and TRBJ2-1, with a tentative D call TRBD1 (5 bases). Per germline, CDR1 SGHNT and CDR2 YENEEA. V lost 3 bases, J lost 6 bases, and 15 bases lay in between. The CDR3 covers 15 residues. The CDR3 region is CASSFLAGSLNEQFF. The CDR3 bases are TGTGCCAGCAGCTTCTTGGCAGGGTCCCTCAATGAGCAGTTCTTC.

The V and J genes are TRBV7-3 and TRBJ2-5; a possible D gene is TRBD1 (5 bases). Germline V gives CDR1 SGHTA, CDR2 FQGTGA. The CDR3 is made up of 13 amino acids. V lost 5 bases, J lost 2 bases, and 9 bases lay in between. The CDR3 reads CASSQGQQETQYF. The CDR3 DNA is TGTGCCAGCAGCCAGGGCCAGCAAGAGACCCAGTACTTC.

V and J are TRBV11-2 and TRBJ1-3; D ambiguous. The length of the CDR3 is 14 residues. The ends were cut back, 1 base at V and 4 bases at J, with 8 bases in the middle. CDR1 SGHAT and CDR2 FQNNGV come from the germline V gene. The DNA of the CDR3 is TGTGCCAGCAGCTTAGTTTCAGGCGGAAACACCATATATTTT. This encodes CASSLVSGGNTIYF.

The chain uses TRBV4-2 and TRBJ2-5; D is perhaps TRBD2 (6 bases). This CDR3 has 16 residues. Germline CDR1 reads LGHNA; CDR2 reads YNFKEQ. Trimming left V 4 bases short and J 4 bases short, with 19 bases between. The CDR3 spells CASSRVLTGDGETQYF. CDR3 nucleotide sequence: TGTGCCAGCAGCCGCGTCCTTACGGGGGATGGAGAGACCCAGTACTTC.

This chain connects TRBV29-1 to TRBJ1-2; no reliable D call. The CDR3 sequence is 13 residues long. Germline lookup yields CDR1 SQVTM and CDR2 ANQGSEA. V was pared by 7 bases and J by 5 bases, with 17 bases between. The CDR3 loop reads CSAWRVGHYGYTF. As DNA, the CDR3 is TGCAGCGCTTGGAGGGTCGGTCATTATGGCTACACCTTC.